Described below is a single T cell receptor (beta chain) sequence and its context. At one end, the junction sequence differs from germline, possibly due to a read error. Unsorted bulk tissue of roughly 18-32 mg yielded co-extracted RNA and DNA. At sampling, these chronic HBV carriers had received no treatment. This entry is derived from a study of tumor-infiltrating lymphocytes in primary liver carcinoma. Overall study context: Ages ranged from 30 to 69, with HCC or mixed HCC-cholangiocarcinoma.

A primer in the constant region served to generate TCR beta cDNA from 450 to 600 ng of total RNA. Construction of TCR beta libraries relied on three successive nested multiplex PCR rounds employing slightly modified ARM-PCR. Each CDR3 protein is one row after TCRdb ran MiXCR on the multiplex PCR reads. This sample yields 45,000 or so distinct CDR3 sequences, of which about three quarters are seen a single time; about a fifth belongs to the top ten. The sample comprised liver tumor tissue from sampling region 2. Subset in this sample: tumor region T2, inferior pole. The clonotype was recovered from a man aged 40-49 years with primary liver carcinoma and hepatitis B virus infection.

This CDR3 reads CANSEVDQPQHF. In nucleotides, the CDR3 is TGTGCCAACAGTGAAGTTGATCAGCCCCAGCATTTT. This sequence joins TRBV2 and TRBJ1-5; D uncertain. Germline V CDR1 and CDR2: SNHLY, FYNNEI. The CDR3 is made up of 12 amino acids.